The sequence of this TCR beta chain was determined in a study of blood T cell repertoires in COVID-19. J gave up 5 bases and V 2 bases, and 6 bases lay outside the gene matches. The CDR3 runs 16 residues. Germline V gene data show CDR1 as SEHNR and CDR2 as FQNEAQ (reference sequence). Generated by immunoSEQ multiplex PCR, the TCRdb table keeps only in-frame clones and is missing some. The sample yields 300,000 or so clones, about nine tenths seen once. The origin of this receptor is a woman between 50 and 59 years old who had been exposed to COVID-19. This rearrangement joins TRBV7-9 to TRBJ1-6; the match to TRBD1 covers 7 bases. The sample comprised PBMCs or T cells enriched from blood (not recorded which). The CDR3 loop reads CASSLLPRGNNSPLHF. The CDR3 nucleotides read TGTGCCAGCAGCTTATTACCCAGGGGGAATAATTCACCCCTCCACTTT.